Following are 30 T cell receptor beta chains from one sample sequenced in a study of control samples from healthy donors and cancer patients. Libraries were prepared by immunoSEQ multiplex PCR; TCRdb keeps only in-frame clonotypes and omits some of them. Of roughly 100,000 clones in the sample, roughly nine tenths are singletons; the top ten hold under 3%. Sequencing was performed on blood. The receptor source for this set is a woman aged 18 to 35 in good health.

The V call is TRBV9, the J call TRBJ2-1; 12 bases agree with TRBD2. The CDR3 totals 17 residues. V was pared by 2 bases and J by 6 bases, with 9 bases of the junction left unmatched. Germline assignment: CDR1 SGDLS and CDR2 YYNGEE. The CDR3 coding sequence is TGTGCCAGCAGCGTTTACTCGACTAGCGGGAGTCCCAATGAGCAGTTCTTC. Its translation: CASSVYSTSGSPNEQFF.

J is TRBJ1-1 and V is TRBV30; D gene ambiguous. Trimming stripped 1 base from V and 5 bases from J, with 11 bases between. Per the germline V gene, CDR1 is GTSNPN and CDR2 is SVGIG (reference sequence). The CDR3 length is 13 residues. CDR3 sequence: CAWSGTGRTEAFF. The CDR3 DNA reads as TGTGCCTGGAGTGGGACTGGGAGGACTGAAGCTTTCTTT.

The chain has TRBV2 and TRBJ1-2; D unresolved. The ends were cut back, 3 bases at V and 3 bases at J, with 14 bases in the middle. This CDR3 contains 15 residues. Germline lookup yields CDR1 SNHLY and CDR2 FYNNEI. The CDR3 is CASSESLARYYGYTF. DNA for the CDR3: TGTGCCAGCAGTGAGTCTCTGGCCAGGTACTATGGCTACACCTTC. The entire variable domain, with the rest obtained from reference TRBV2 and TRBJ1-2, is as follows: EPEVTQTPSHQVTQMGQEVILRCVPISNHLYFYWYRQILGQKVEFLVSFYNNEISEKSEIFDDQFSVERPDGSNFTLKIRSTKLEDSAMYFCASSESLARYYGYTFGSGTRLTVV.

The rearrangement links TRBV12-3 or TRBV12-4 to TRBJ1-1; D may be TRBD1 (5 bases). This CDR3 is built from 13 residues. Trimming stripped 3 bases from V and 11 bases from J, with 16 bases between. CDR3 sequence: CASSLPPGREAFF. For the CDR3, the DNA is TGTGCCAGCAGTTTGCCCCCAGGGAGGGAGGCTTTCTTT.

The gene calls are TRBV10-2 and TRBJ1-3; TRBD1 aligns across 7 bases. This CDR3 spans 17 amino acids. CDR1 is WSHSY and CDR2 is SAAADI in the germline V gene. Trimming removed 7 bases from V and 0 bases from J; junction bases left unmatched: 12. The chain's CDR3 is CASTLGRTGFSGNTIYF. DNA of the CDR3: TGCGCCAGCACCTTGGGAAGGACAGGCTTCTCTGGAAACACCATATATTTT.

The CDR3 protein is CAIRVQETQYF. For the CDR3, the DNA is TGTGCCATCCGGGTCCAAGAGACCCAGTACTTC. V gene TRBV10-3 combines with J gene TRBJ2-5; no definite D call. With 8 bases removed from V and 1 base from J, the gap between germline ends came to 5 bases. Per the germline V gene, CDR1 is ENHRY and CDR2 is SYGVKD. CDR3 length: 11 amino acids.

The chain joins TRBV6-1 to TRBJ2-7, with D perhaps TRBD1 (5 bases). V was clipped by 11 bases and J by 4 bases, with 21 bases between them. CDR1 and CDR2 (germline): MNHNS, SASEGT. The CDR3 spans 14 residues. CDR3 loop: CASHRPGYEYEQYF. The CDR3 region has the DNA TGTGCCTCACATAGGCCAGGGTACGAGTACGAGCAGTACTTC.

This chain links TRBV19 with TRBJ1-6, with 7 bases aligning to TRBD1. The CDR3 totals 13 residues. The germline V gene encodes CDR1 LNHDA and CDR2 SQIVND (reference sequence). The CDR3 coding sequence is TGTGGCCCTAGGGGGCGGGATAGTTCACCCCTCCACTTT. Protein product: CGPRGRDSSPLHF.

The table lists this clone with a count of one. J is TRBJ1-1 and V is TRBV11-1, with D tentatively TRBD1 (5 bases). CDR1 SGHAT and CDR2 FQDESV come from the germline V gene (reference sequence). Trimming cost V 1 base and J 8 bases, with 14 bases left between them. The CDR3 is 14 residues long. This CDR3 reads CASSLDPPGPEAFF. The CDR3 DNA follows: TGTGCCAGCAGCTTAGATCCCCCGGGACCCGAAGCTTTCTTT.

The count of this clone is one. The chain carries TRBV11-2 and TRBJ1-1; D call uncertain. Trimming removed 0 bases at V and 0 bases at J, with 2 bases between. CDR3 length: 13 residues. The germline V gene encodes CDR1 SGHAT and CDR2 FQNNGV. CDR3 in amino acids: CASSLDMNTEAFF. CDR3 sequence (DNA): TGTGCCAGCAGCTTAGATATGAACACTGAAGCTTTCTTT.

The chain recombines TRBV27 with TRBJ2-3; possible D gene TRBD1, 5 bases. The length of the CDR3 is 15 residues. Germline values: CDR1 MNHEY, CDR2 SMNVEV (reference sequence). V lost 5 bases, J lost 1 base, and 13 bases lay in between. The DNA for the CDR3 is TGTGCCAGCAGTCCGTGGACACTGGGCACAGATACGCAGTATTTT. Its translation: CASSPWTLGTDTQYF.

J is TRBJ1-4 and V is TRBV5-1; 7 bases fit TRBD1. Germline values: CDR1 SGHRS, CDR2 YFSETQ. Trimming at V came to 0 bases and at J to 2 bases, leaving 1 base not matched to a gene. The CDR3 is 15 amino acids. The CDR3 region is CASSLGDSTNEKLFF. The CDR3 coding sequence is TGCGCCAGCAGCTTGGGGGACAGCACTAATGAAAAACTGTTTTTT.

This chain links TRBV2 with TRBJ2-7; TRBD1 might be the D (6 bases). V was cut by 6 bases and J by 4 bases, with 13 bases left in between. The CDR3 runs 13 residues. Germline V gene sequence: CDR1 SNHLY, CDR2 FYNNEI. CDR3 region: CASSRDNYYEQYF. Here the CDR3 DNA reads TGTGCCAGCAGCAGGGACAACTATTACGAGCAGTACTTC.

The chain employs TRBV28 and TRBJ1-5; perhaps TRBD1 as D (5 bases). Trimming shortened V by 6 bases and J by 7 bases, and 16 bases separated the two germline ends. The CDR3 contains 14 residues. The germline V gene has CDR1 MDHEN and CDR2 SYDVKM. CDR3 protein: CASRQTGSRQPQHF. As DNA, the CDR3 is TGTGCCAGCAGACAAACAGGATCGCGGCAGCCCCAGCATTTT.

CDR3 DNA sequence: TGTGCCAGTACCCCCGGCGGGGTCGCCGGGGAGCTGTTTTTT. It codes for CASTPGGVAGELFF. This chain uses TRBV19 with TRBJ2-2; possibly TRBD2 for D (6 bases). With 7 bases removed from V and 6 bases from J, the gap between germline ends came to 15 bases. CDR1 and CDR2 from the germline V gene are LNHDA and SQIVND (reference sequence). The CDR3 covers 14 residues.

This clone showed up just once. The chain carries TRBV15 and TRBJ2-1; D is uncertain. The germline V gene encodes CDR1 LNHNV and CDR2 YYDKDF (reference sequence). The CDR3 is 11 residues long. The V end was cut by 1 base, the J end by 8 bases, with 3 bases between. Here the CDR3 reads CATSRGYEQFF. The DNA of the CDR3 is TGTGCCACCAGCAGAGGGTATGAGCAGTTCTTC.

This chain connects TRBV7-8 to TRBJ2-1; 7 nucleotides match TRBD2. With V trimmed by 4 bases and J by 2 bases, 11 bases remained unmatched. The CDR3 length is 17 residues. Germline V gives CDR1 SGHVS, CDR2 FQNEAQ. CDR3 in amino acids: CASSSQRAGTTYNEQFF. The CDR3 bases are TGTGCCAGCAGCTCCCAAAGAGCGGGGACGACCTACAATGAGCAGTTCTTC.

The rearrangement joins TRBV19 to TRBJ1-4, with D perhaps matching TRBD1 (6 bases). Trimming took 0 bases from V and 3 from J, leaving 8 bases between them. Per germline, CDR1 LNHDA and CDR2 SQIVND (reference sequence). This CDR3 contains 15 residues. CDR3: CASSIEGGPNEKLFF. For the CDR3, the DNA is TGTGCCAGTAGTATAGAGGGGGGGCCTAATGAAAAACTGTTTTTT.

The chain is built from TRBV19 and TRBJ1-5; no clear D gene. CDR1 LNHDA and CDR2 SQIVND come from the germline V gene (reference sequence). V lost 3 bases to trimming and J lost 9 bases, with 12 bases between them. CDR3 length: 13 amino acids. The CDR3 spells CASSIEFRGPQHF. The CDR3 bases are TGTGCCAGTAGTATTGAGTTCCGGGGGCCCCAGCATTTT.

The chain joins TRBV6-6 to TRBJ1-3; D might be TRBD1 (6 bases). From germline, CDR1 is MNHNY and CDR2 SVGAGI (reference sequence). The CDR3 extends over 17 amino acids. Trimming took off 5 bases at V and 6 bases at J, with 23 bases between the two ends. CDR3 loop: CASSPRRGRPDLNTIYF. The CDR3 DNA follows: TGTGCCAGCAGTCCTCGCAGGGGCCGGCCCGATTTAAACACCATATATTTT.

The chain links TRBV2 to TRBJ2-7, with 7 bases aligning to TRBD1. The CDR3 contains 16 residues. The trim removed 2 bases at V and 1 base at J, leaving 8 bases unmatched. CDR1 is SNHLY, CDR2 FYNNEI, per germline. CDR3 coding DNA: TGTGCCAGCAGTGAAAGAGGGGGCGCAAGGTCCTACGAGCAGTACTTC. Translating it yields CASSERGGARSYEQYF.

The CDR3 is CATSPRPPNEKLFF. In nucleotides, the CDR3 is TGTGCCACCAGTCCTCGGCCACCTAATGAAAAACTGTTTTTT. The V gene is TRBV15, the J gene TRBJ1-4, with D uncertain. Trimming left V 6 bases short and J 3 bases short, with 11 bases between. Germline CDR1 reads LNHNV; CDR2 reads YYDKDF (reference sequence). This CDR3 is 14 amino acids long.

The chain combines TRBV3-1 (or the pseudogene TRBV3-2) with TRBJ2-5, with D tentatively TRBD2 (7 bases). Trimming removed 0 bases from V and 4 bases from J, with 24 bases in between. CDR3 length equals 19 residues. Germline values: CDR1 LGHDT, CDR2 YNNKEL (reference sequence). In DNA, the CDR3 is TGTGCCAGCAGCCAAGATCAAAGGGGGGGCAGGGGACGAGGAGAGACCCAGTACTTC. Its translation is CASSQDQRGGRGRGETQYF.

This sequence joins TRBV2 and TRBJ1-1, with D uncertain. The V end lost 10 bases, the J end lost 2 bases, and 14 bases lay between the germline ends. This CDR3 contains 13 residues. CDR1 and CDR2 from the germline V gene are SNHLY and FYNNEI. The CDR3 here is CATTLMLNTEAFF. As DNA, the CDR3 is TGTGCCACTACACTAATGCTTAACACTGAAGCTTTCTTT.

The chain recombines TRBV21-1 with TRBJ2-2; TRBD1 is the table's D call, not checked against the DNA. TRBV21-1 has pseudogene status. This CDR3 is 14 amino acids long. The DNA of the CDR3 is TGTGCCAGCAGCAAAAAGGGACAGACCGGGGAGCTGTTTTTT. Protein: CASSKKGQTGELFF.

V and J are TRBV7-9 and TRBJ1-3, with D unclear. Germline V CDR1 and CDR2: SEHNR, FQNEAQ (reference sequence). The CDR3 contains 13 residues. Trimming pared 0 bases from V and 4 bases from J, leaving 4 bases between. CDR3 coding DNA: TGTGCCAGCAGCTTAGCTTCCGGAAACACCATATATTTT. The encoded protein is CASSLASGNTIYF.

The J gene is TRBJ1-2, the V gene TRBV4-2, with 8 bases that match TRBD1. CDR1 and CDR2 from the germline V gene are LGHNA and YNFKEQ. The length of the CDR3 is 15 residues. V trimming: 5 bases; J trimming: 4 bases; junction bases outside the gene matches: 9. CDR3 sequence (DNA): TGTGCCAGCAGCTCGAGATTCGGGACAGGCTATGGCTACACCTTC. Its translation is CASSSRFGTGYGYTF.

CDR3 residues: CASSYSTGEGETQYF. The CDR3, as DNA: TGTGCCAGCAGTTACTCGACAGGGGAGGGGGAGACCCAGTACTTC. The rearrangement uses TRBV6-5 and TRBJ2-5; tentatively, D is TRBD1 (8 bases). Germline V gene sequence: CDR1 MNHEY, CDR2 SVGAGI. The CDR3 covers 15 residues. V was clipped by 0 bases and J by 5 bases, with 13 bases between them.

In this sample, this clone turned up once. The rearrangement joins TRBV3-1 (or the pseudogene TRBV3-2) to TRBJ1-6; the D gene is possibly TRBD1 (6 bases). Deletions cut 0 bases from V and 5 bases from J, with 14 bases between. This CDR3 has 17 amino acids. CDR1 LGHDT and CDR2 YNNKEL come from the germline V gene (reference sequence). CDR3 in amino acids: CASSQEFGGWDNSPLHF. The CDR3 DNA reads as TGTGCCAGCAGCCAAGAGTTTGGGGGCTGGGATAATTCACCCCTCCACTTT.

The chain combines TRBV9 with TRBJ2-1; tentatively, D is TRBD2 (5 bases). This CDR3 has 14 amino acids. Germline CDR1 reads SGDLS; CDR2 reads YYNGEE. V was pared by 0 bases and J by 7 bases, with 11 bases between. The CDR3 coding sequence is TGTGCCAGCAGCGTAGGGACTGTGGGTAATGAGCAGTTCTTC. Residues: CASSVGTVGNEQFF.